Sequencing of this T cell receptor (beta chain) was carried out in a study of cytomegalovirus exposure and HLA in healthy donors. Broader study findings: The classifier reportedly diagnosed cytomegalovirus status with high sensitivity and specificity.

The germline gives CDR1 SGHDT, CDR2 YYEEEE. Between the trimmed V and J ends, which lost 0 bases and 0 bases, there was a span of 7 bases. The CDR3 consists of 14 residues. This PCR relied on a set of 60 Vbeta primers and 13 Jbeta primers. The protocol was immunoSEQ multiplex PCR, while the TCRdb copy is restricted to in-frame clones and leaves out a portion. The table lists about 200,000 clones, about 80% of them singletons. Regarding this clone: Its specificity is unknown.

The rearrangement links TRBV5-6 to TRBJ2-7; no definite D call. The receptor was isolated from a man between 18 and 29 years old in good health and CMV-seronegative. Specimen: PBMCs. The CDR3 nucleotides read TGTGCCAGCAGCTTGGGTCGGGTCTCCTACGAGCAGTACTTC. This sequence encodes CASSLGRVSYEQYF.